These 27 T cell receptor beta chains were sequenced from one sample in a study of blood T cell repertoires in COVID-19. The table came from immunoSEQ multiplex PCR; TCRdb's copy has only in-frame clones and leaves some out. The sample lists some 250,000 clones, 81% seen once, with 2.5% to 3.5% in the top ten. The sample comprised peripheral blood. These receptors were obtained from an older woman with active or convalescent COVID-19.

CDR3 bases: TGTGCCTGGACTCAGGGACAGGGAAACTATGGCTACACCTTC. It is translated as CAWTQGQGNYGYTF. This rearrangement joins TRBV30 to TRBJ1-2; 9 bases line up with TRBD1. The J segment lost 2 bases and the V segment lost 4 bases, leaving 5 bases of the junction unmatched. The germline V gene has CDR1 GTSNPN and CDR2 SVGIG (reference sequence). CDR3 size: 14 residues.

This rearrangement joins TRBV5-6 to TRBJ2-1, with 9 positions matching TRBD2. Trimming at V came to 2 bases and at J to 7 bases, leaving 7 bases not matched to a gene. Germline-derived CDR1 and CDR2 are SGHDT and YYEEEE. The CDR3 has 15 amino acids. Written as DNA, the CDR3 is TGTGCCAGCAGCTTTCGCGGGGGGGCTTATAATGAGCAGTTCTTC. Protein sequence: CASSFRGGAYNEQFF.

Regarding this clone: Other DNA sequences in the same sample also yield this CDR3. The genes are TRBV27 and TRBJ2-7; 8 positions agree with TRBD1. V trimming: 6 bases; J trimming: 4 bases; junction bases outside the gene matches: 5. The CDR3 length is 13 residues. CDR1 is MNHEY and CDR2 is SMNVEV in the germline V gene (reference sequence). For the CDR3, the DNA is TGTGCCAGCAGCCCGCGGACAGGGTACGAGCAGTACTTC. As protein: CASSPRTGYEQYF.

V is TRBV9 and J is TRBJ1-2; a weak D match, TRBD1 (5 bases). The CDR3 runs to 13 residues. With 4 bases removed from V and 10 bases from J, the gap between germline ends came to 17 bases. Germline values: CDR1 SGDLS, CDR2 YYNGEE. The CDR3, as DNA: TGTGCCAGCAGCCCCCCGGGGGGATACGACTACACCTTC. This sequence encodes CASSPPGGYDYTF.

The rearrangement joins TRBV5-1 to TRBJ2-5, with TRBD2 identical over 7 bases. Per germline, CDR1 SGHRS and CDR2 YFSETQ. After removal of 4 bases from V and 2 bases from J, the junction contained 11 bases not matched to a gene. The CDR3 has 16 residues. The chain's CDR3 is CASSPSWAGEQETQYF. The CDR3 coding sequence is TGCGCCAGCAGCCCCTCTTGGGCGGGGGAACAAGAGACCCAGTACTTC.

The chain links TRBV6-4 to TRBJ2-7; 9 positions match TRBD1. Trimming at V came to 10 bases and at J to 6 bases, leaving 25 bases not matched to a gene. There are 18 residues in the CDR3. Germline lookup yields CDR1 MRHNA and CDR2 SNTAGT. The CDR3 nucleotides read TGTGCCACACAGAACTCCGGGACAGGGCGCCCCTACGTGACCGAGCAGTACTTC. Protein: CATQNSGTGRPYVTEQYF.

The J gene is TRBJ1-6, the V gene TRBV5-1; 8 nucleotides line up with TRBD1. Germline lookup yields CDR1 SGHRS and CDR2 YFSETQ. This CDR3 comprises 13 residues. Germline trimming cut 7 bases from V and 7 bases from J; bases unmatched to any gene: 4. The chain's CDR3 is CASGQGMNSPLHF. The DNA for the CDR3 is TGCGCCAGCGGACAGGGAATGAATTCACCCCTCCACTTT.

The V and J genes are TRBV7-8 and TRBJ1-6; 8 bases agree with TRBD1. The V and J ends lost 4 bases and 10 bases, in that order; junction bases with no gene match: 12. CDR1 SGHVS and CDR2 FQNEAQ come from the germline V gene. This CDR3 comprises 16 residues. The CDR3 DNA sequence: TGTGCCAGCAGCTCCGGCGGGGCAGGGGGCCGATCACCCCTCCACTTT. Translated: CASSSGGAGGRSPLHF.

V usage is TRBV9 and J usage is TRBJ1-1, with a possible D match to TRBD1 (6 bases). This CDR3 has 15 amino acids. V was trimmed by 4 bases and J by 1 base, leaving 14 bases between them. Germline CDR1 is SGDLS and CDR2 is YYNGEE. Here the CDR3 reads CASSSLTGRNTEAFF. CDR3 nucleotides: TGTGCCAGCAGCTCCCTGACAGGTCGGAACACTGAAGCTTTCTTT.

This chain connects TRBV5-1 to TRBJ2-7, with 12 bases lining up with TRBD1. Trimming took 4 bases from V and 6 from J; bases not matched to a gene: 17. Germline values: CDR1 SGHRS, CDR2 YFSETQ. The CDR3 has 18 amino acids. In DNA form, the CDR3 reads TGCGCCAGCAGCGAAGGGACAGGGGGCGCTTTCAACCCTACCGAGCAGTACTTC. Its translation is CASSEGTGGAFNPTEQYF.

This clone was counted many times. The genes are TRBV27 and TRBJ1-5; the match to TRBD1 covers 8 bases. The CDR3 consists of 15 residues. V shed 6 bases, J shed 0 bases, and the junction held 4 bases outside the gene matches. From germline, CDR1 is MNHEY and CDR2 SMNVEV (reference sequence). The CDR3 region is CASRTGVLSNQPQHF. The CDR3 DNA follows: TGTGCCAGCAGGACAGGGGTGCTTAGCAATCAGCCCCAGCATTTT.

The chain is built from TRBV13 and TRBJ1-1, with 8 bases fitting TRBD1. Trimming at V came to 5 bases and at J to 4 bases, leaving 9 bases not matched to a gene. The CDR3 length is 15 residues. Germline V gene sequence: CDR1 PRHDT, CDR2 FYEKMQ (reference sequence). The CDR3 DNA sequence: TGTGCCAGCAGCGCCTTACAGGGGGACGGCACTGAAGCTTTCTTT. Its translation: CASSALQGDGTEAFF. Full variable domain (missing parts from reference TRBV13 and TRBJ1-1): AAGVIQSPRHLIKEKRETATLKCYPIPRHDTVYWYQQGPGQDPQFLISFYEKMQSDKGSIPDRFSAQQFSDYHSELNMSSLELGDSALYFCASSALQGDGTEAFFGQGTRLTVV.

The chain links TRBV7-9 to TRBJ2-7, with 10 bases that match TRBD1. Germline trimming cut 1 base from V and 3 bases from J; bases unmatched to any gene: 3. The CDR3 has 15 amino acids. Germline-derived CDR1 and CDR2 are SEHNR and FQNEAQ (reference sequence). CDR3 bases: TGTGCCAGCAGCTTAGTCGGGACAGGGGTCTACGAGCAGTACTTC. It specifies CASSLVGTGVYEQYF.

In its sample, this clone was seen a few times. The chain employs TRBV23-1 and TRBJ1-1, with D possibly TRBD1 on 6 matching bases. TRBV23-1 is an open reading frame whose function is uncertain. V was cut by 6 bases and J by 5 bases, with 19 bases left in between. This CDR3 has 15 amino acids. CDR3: CASSPRGGAKTEAFF. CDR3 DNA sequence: TGCGCCAGCAGCCCTCGGGGGGGGGCGAAGACTGAAGCTTTCTTT.

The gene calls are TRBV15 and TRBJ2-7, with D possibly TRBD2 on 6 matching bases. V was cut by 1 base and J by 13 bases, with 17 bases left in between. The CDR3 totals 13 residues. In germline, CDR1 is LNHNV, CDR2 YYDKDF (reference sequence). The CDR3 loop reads CATSRVATGDFYF. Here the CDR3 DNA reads TGTGCCACCAGCAGAGTCGCTACGGGGGACTTCTACTTC.

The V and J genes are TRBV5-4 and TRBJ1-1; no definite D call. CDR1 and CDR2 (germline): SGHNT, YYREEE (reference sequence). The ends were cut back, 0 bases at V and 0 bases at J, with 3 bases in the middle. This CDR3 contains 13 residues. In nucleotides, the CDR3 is TGTGCCAGCAGCTTGGCAGTGAACACTGAAGCTTTCTTT. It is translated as CASSLAVNTEAFF.

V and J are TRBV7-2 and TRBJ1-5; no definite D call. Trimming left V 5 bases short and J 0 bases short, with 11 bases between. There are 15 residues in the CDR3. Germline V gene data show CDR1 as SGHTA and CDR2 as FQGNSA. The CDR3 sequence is CASSPWAASNQPQHF. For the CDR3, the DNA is TGTGCCAGCAGCCCCTGGGCCGCTAGCAATCAGCCCCAGCATTTT.

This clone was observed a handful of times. CDR3 DNA sequence: TGCGCCAGCAGCTTAGGACTAGCGGGGGGGCAACCAGAGACCCAGTACTTC. Protein sequence: CASSLGLAGGQPETQYF. The genes are TRBV5-1 and TRBJ2-5, with 15 bases lining up with TRBD2. This CDR3 is built from 17 residues. J gave up 4 bases and V 2 bases, and 6 bases lay outside the gene matches. Germline V CDR1 and CDR2: SGHRS, YFSETQ.

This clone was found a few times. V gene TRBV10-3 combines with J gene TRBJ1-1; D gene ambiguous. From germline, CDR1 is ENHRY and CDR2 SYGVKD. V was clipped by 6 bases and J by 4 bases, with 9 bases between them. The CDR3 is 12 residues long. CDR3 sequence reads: CAIRAEGTEAFF. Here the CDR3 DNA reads TGTGCCATCAGGGCAGAGGGCACTGAAGCTTTCTTT.

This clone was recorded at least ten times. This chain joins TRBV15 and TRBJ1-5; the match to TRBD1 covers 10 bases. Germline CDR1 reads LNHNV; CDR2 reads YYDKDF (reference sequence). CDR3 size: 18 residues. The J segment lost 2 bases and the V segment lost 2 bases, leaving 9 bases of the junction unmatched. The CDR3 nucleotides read TGTGCCACCAGCAGATCCTCCGGGACAGGGGTGGGCAATCAGCCCCAGCATTTT. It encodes CATSRSSGTGVGNQPQHF.

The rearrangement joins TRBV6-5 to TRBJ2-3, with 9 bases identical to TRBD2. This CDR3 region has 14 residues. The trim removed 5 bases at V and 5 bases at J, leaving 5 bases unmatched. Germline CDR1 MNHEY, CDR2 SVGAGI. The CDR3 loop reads CASSPGRGGDTQYF. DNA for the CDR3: TGTGCCAGCAGTCCCGGGCGGGGGGGAGATACGCAGTATTTT.

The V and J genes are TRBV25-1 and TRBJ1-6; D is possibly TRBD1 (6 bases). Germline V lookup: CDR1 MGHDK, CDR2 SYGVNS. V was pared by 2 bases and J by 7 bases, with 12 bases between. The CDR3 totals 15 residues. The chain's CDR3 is CASSEVGGRNSPLHF. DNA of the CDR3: TGTGCCAGCAGTGAAGTGGGGGGGCGGAATTCACCCCTCCACTTT. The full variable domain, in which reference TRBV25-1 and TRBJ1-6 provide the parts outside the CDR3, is EADIYQTPRYLVIGTGKKITLECSQTMGHDKMYWYQQDPGMELHLIHYSYGVNSTEKGDLSSESTVSRIRTEHFPLTLESARPSHTSQYLCASSEVGGRNSPLHFGNGTRLTVT.

CDR3 region: CASSQDGRGAGELFF. The CDR3 nucleotides read TGTGCCAGCAGCCAAGATGGGCGGGGGGCCGGGGAGCTGTTTTTT. This chain joins TRBV4-2 and TRBJ2-2; 8 nucleotides line up with TRBD2. Germline V CDR1 and CDR2: LGHNA, YNFKEQ. CDR3 length: 15 amino acids. Trimming at V came to 0 bases and at J to 6 bases, leaving 3 bases not matched to a gene.

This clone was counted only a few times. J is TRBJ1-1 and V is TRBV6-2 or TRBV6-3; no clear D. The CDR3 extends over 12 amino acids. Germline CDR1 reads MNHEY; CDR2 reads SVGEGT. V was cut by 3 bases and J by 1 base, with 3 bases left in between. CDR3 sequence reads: CASSYRNTEAFF. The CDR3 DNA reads TGTGCCAGCAGTTATCGGAACACTGAAGCTTTCTTT.

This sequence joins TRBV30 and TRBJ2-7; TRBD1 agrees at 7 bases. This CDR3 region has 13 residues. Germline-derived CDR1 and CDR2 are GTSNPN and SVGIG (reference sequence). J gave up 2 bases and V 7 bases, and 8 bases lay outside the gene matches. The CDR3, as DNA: TGTGCCTCAGATGGGGACAGAGCCTACGAGCAGTACTTC. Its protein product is CASDGDRAYEQYF.

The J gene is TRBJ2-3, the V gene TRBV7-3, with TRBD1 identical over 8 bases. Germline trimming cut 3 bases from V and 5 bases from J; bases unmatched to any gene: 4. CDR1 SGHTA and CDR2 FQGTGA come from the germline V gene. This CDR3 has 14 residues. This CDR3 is CASSFSRGQDTQYF. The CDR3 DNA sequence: TGTGCCAGCAGCTTCTCCAGGGGGCAAGATACGCAGTATTTT.

CDR3 sequence reads: CASSPPVTEAFF. CDR3 nucleotide sequence: TGTGCCAGCAGCCCCCCGGTTACTGAAGCTTTCTTT. V and J are TRBV12-3 or TRBV12-4 and TRBJ1-1; no clear D gene. This CDR3 has 12 residues. The V end lost 6 bases, the J end lost 5 bases, and 10 bases lay between the germline ends.